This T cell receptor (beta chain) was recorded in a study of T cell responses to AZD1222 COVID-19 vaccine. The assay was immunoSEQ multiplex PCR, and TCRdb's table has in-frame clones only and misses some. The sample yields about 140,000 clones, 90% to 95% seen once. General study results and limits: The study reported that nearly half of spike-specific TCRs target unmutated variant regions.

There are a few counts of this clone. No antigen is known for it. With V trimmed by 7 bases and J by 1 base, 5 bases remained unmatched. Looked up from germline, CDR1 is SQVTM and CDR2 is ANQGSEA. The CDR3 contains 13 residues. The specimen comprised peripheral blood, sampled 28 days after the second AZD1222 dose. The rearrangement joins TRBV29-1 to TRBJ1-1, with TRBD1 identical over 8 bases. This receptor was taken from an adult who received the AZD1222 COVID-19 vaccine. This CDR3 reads CSAHRGTNTEAFF. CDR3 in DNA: TGCAGCGCCCACAGGGGGACGAACACTGAAGCTTTCTTT. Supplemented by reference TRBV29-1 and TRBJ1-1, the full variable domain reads SAVISQKPSRDICQRGTSLTIQCQVDSQVTMMFWYRQQPGQSLTLIATANQGSEATYESGFVIDKFPISRPNLTFSTLTVSNMSPEDSSIYLCSAHRGTNTEAFFGQGTRLTVV.